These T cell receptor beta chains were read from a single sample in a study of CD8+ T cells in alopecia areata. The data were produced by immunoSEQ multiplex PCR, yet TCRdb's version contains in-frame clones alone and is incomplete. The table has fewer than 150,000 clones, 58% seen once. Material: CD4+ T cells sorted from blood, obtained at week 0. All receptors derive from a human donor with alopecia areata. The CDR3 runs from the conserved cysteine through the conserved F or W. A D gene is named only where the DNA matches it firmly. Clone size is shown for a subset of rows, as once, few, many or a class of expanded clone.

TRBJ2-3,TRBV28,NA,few,CASSWGSHTDTQYF,TGTGCCAGCAGTTGGGGCAGCCACACAGATACGCAGTATTTT
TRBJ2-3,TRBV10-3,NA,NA,CAISGPSGADTQYF,TGTGCCATCAGTGGGCCCTCAGGGGCAGATACGCAGTATTTT
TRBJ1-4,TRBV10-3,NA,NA,CAISEGVGEKLFF,TGTGCCATCAGTGAGGGGGTGGGTGAAAAACTGTTTTTT
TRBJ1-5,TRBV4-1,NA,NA,CASSHDRALGFNQPQHF,TGCGCCAGCAGCCATGACCGAGCTTTAGGCTTCAATCAGCCCCAGCATTTT
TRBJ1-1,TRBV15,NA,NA,CATSRDSGLNTEAFF,TGTGCCACCAGCAGAGATTCTGGCTTGAACACTGAAGCTTTCTTT
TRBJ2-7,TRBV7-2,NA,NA,CASSLVGSEQYF,TGTGCCAGCAGCTTAGTAGGGTCCGAGCAGTACTTC
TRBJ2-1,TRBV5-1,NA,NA,CASRETTPNEQFF,TGCGCCAGCAGGGAGACTACCCCGAATGAGCAGTTCTTC
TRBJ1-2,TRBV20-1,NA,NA,CSARGTHGYTF,TGCAGTGCTAGAGGGACTCATGGCTACACCTTC
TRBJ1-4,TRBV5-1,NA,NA,CASSKTATNEKLFF,TGCGCCAGCAGCAAAACCGCAACTAATGAAAAACTGTTTTTT
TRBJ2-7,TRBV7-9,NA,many,CASSDVGVGEQYF,TGTGCCAGCAGCGATGTGGGGGTGGGCGAGCAGTACTTC
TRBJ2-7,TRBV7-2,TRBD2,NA,CASSLASGGTYEQYF,TGTGCCAGCAGCTTAGCTAGCGGGGGGACCTACGAGCAGTACTTC
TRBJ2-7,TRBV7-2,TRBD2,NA,CASSSQSGSGSPYEQYF,TGTGCCAGCAGCTCCCAGTCGGGGAGCGGGAGCCCCTACGAGCAGTACTTC
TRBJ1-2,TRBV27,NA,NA,CASSLSAGRPNYGYTF,TGTGCCAGCAGTTTATCGGCAGGGCGACCTAACTATGGCTACACCTTC
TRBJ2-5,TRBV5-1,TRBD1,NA,CASSIDRAETQYF,TGCGCCAGCAGCATAGACAGGGCAGAGACCCAGTACTTC
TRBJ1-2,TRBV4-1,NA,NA,CASSQQGDYGYTF,TGCGCCAGCAGCCAACAGGGTGACTATGGCTACACCTTC
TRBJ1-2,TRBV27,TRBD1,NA,CASSRNRGLNYGYTF,TGTGCCAGCAGTAGGAACAGGGGCCTCAACTATGGCTACACCTTC
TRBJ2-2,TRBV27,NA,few,CASKSFPANTGELFF,TGTGCCAGCAAGAGTTTCCCGGCGAACACCGGGGAGCTGTTTTTT
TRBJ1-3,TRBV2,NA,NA,CASRTHSSGNTIYF,TGTGCCAGCAGAACCCACAGCTCTGGAAACACCATATATTTT
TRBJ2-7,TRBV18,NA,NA,CASSPRTGRLSYEQYF,TGTGCCAGCTCACCCCGAACAGGACGTCTCTCCTACGAGCAGTACTTC
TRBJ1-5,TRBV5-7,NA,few,CASSLSGGERSNQPQHF,TGTGCCAGCAGCTTGTCCGGGGGCGAGAGAAGCAATCAGCCCCAGCATTTT